A single sample is the source of the 20 T cell receptor beta chains below, sequenced in a study of cytomegalovirus exposure and HLA in healthy donors. The PCR contained 60 Vbeta and 13 Jbeta primers. TCRdb keeps only in-frame clones here, not all; method: immunoSEQ multiplex PCR. The repertoire holds about 160,000 clones, with around 76% as singletons. Sequencing was done on a sample of PBMCs. Every receptor here comes from a man in his forties in good health and CMV-seropositive.

The V and J genes are TRBV10-3 and TRBJ1-5; weak D call: TRBD1 (5 bases). V lost 4 bases to trimming and J lost 4 bases, with 8 bases between them. CDR1 and CDR2 (germline): ENHRY, SYGVKD. This CDR3 comprises 13 residues. CDR3 coding DNA: TGTGCCATCAGTGGGGGGGGGAATCAGCCCCAGCATTTT. It is translated as CAISGGGNQPQHF.

The chain carries TRBV2 and TRBJ1-5, with 8 positions matching TRBD1. The CDR3 runs 16 residues. Germline loops: CDR1 SNHLY, CDR2 FYNNEI. Germline trimming cut 1 base from V and 1 base from J; bases unmatched to any gene: 3. CDR3 in amino acids: CASSEDRGKSNQPQHF. For the CDR3, the DNA is TGTGCCAGCAGTGAAGACAGGGGGAAAAGCAATCAGCCCCAGCATTTT.

The V gene is TRBV29-1, the J gene TRBJ2-5; 9 bases are shared with TRBD1. The V segment lost 7 bases and the J segment 5 bases; nucleotides outside the gene matches: 11. This CDR3 spans 14 amino acids. From germline, CDR1 is SQVTM and CDR2 ANQGSEA. CDR3 loop: CSGRGTGSQETQYF. CDR3 coding DNA: TGCAGCGGGCGAGGGACAGGGTCCCAGGAGACCCAGTACTTC.

The genes are TRBV19 and TRBJ2-4; 10 bases align to TRBD2. This CDR3 contains 16 residues. The trim removed 5 bases at V and 2 bases at J, leaving 6 bases unmatched. Germline V gene lookup returns CDR1 LNHDA and CDR2 SQIVND (reference sequence). In DNA, the CDR3 is TGTGCCAGTAGTCCTTCTAGCGGGGGACCCAAAAACATTCAGTACTTC. Translation gives CASSPSSGGPKNIQYF. The full variable domain, completed using reference TRBV19 and TRBJ2-4, is DGGITQSPKYLFRKEGQNVTLSCEQNLNHDAMYWYRQDPGQGLRLIYYSQIVNDFQKGDIAEGYSVSREKKESFPLTVTSAQKNPTAFYLCASSPSSGGPKNIQYFGAGTRLSVL.

The CDR3 region is CASREGAGGFSYNEQFF. CDR3 DNA: TGTGCCAGTAGGGAGGGGGCGGGGGGGTTCTCCTACAATGAGCAGTTCTTC. The gene calls are TRBV19 and TRBJ2-1, with 9 bases identical to TRBD2. The CDR3 extends over 17 amino acids. CDR1 is LNHDA and CDR2 is SQIVND in the germline V gene (reference sequence). V shed 6 bases, J shed 0 bases, and the junction held 9 bases outside the gene matches.

V and J are TRBV2 and TRBJ2-1; 7 bases map to TRBD1. The length of the CDR3 is 16 residues. Germline V lookup: CDR1 SNHLY, CDR2 FYNNEI. V shed 8 bases and J 0 bases; nucleotides not matched to a gene: 10. This CDR3 is CASGDRTARSYNEQFF. CDR3 DNA: TGTGCCAGCGGGGACAGAACGGCTCGCTCCTACAATGAGCAGTTCTTC.

The chain combines TRBV6-1 with TRBJ1-6; tentative D call: TRBD1 (5 bases). CDR3 length equals 17 residues. Germline assignment: CDR1 MNHNS and CDR2 SASEGT. V gave up 2 bases and J gave up 0 bases, with 11 bases separating them. In nucleotides, the CDR3 is TGTGCCAGCAGTGAAATATTAGGGGCCTCCTATAATTCACCCCTCCACTTT. This encodes CASSEILGASYNSPLHF.

The chain has TRBV11-2 and TRBJ1-3; tentatively, D is TRBD1 (5 bases). The germline V and J ends were trimmed by 10 bases and 2 bases, with 15 bases remaining between them. The CDR3 extends over 14 amino acids. CDR1 SGHAT and CDR2 FQNNGV come from the germline V gene. The CDR3 loop reads CAISRGGAGNTIYF. For the CDR3, the DNA is TGTGCCATCTCCCGGGGGGGAGCTGGAAACACCATATATTTT. The full variable domain, in which reference TRBV11-2 and TRBJ1-3 provide the parts outside the CDR3, is EAGVAQSPRYKIIEKRQSVAFWCNPISGHATLYWYQQILGQGPKLLIQFQNNGVVDDSQLPKDRFSAERLKGVDSTLKIQPAKLEDSAVYLCAISRGGAGNTIYFGEGSWLTVV.

The rearrangement uses TRBV5-8 and TRBJ2-7; perhaps TRBD2 as D (6 bases). The CDR3 is 14 residues long. The V end lost 3 bases, the J end lost 2 bases, and 12 bases lay between the germline ends. Germline CDR1 is SGHTS and CDR2 is YDEGEE. CDR3 region: CASSSGLGTYEQYF. DNA for the CDR3: TGTGCCAGCAGCTCGGGACTGGGAACCTACGAGCAGTACTTC.

The gene calls are TRBV19 and TRBJ2-7; TRBD1 matches at 9 bases. The CDR3 spans 14 residues. Germline lookup yields CDR1 LNHDA and CDR2 SQIVND (reference sequence). J lost 2 bases, V lost 5 bases, and 4 bases had no gene match. This CDR3 is CASSDRTGAYEQYF. The CDR3 bases are TGTGCCAGTAGTGATCGGACAGGGGCCTACGAGCAGTACTTC.

Only one count was recorded for this clone. V and J are TRBV5-1 and TRBJ2-7, with D hard to call. CDR1 is SGHRS, CDR2 YFSETQ, per germline. CDR3 length equals 15 residues. The V end lost 4 bases, the J end lost 1 base, and 15 bases lay between the germline ends. This CDR3 is CASSKDTPISYEQYF. The CDR3 nucleotides are TGCGCCAGCAGCAAAGACACACCTATTTCCTACGAGCAGTACTTC.

This clone was detected only a few times. This chain connects TRBV6-5 to TRBJ1-5; possibly TRBD1 for D (6 bases). V was clipped by 2 bases and J by 5 bases, with 13 bases between them. The germline V gene has CDR1 MNHEY and CDR2 SVGAGI. The CDR3 is 15 amino acids. CDR3 nucleotide sequence: TGTGCCAGCAGTTACACGACAGGCGTAGATCAGCCCCAGCATTTT. It yields the protein CASSYTTGVDQPQHF.

Notes on this clone: At one end the junction does not follow the germline gene, possibly because of a read error. The rearrangement links TRBV6-6 to TRBJ2-3; a weak D match, TRBD2 (5 bases). The CDR3 is made up of 14 amino acids. Germline V gene lookup returns CDR1 MNHNY and CDR2 SVGAGI (reference sequence). CDR3 DNA: TGTGCCATCAGTGATGCGGGCCGCACAGATACGCAGTATTTT. Amino acids: CAISDAGRTDTQYF.

The gene calls are TRBV7-9 and TRBJ1-1; D is ambiguous. Trimming left V 1 base short and J 7 bases short, with 7 bases between. The CDR3 covers 12 residues. Germline CDR1 reads SEHNR; CDR2 reads FQNEAQ (reference sequence). The CDR3 region is CASSLEEFEAFF. The DNA for the CDR3 is TGTGCCAGCAGCTTAGAGGAGTTTGAAGCTTTCTTT.

The chain combines TRBV6-1 with TRBJ2-5; 7 positions match TRBD2. CDR3 length: 14 amino acids. Losses at the gene ends were 4 bases for V and 5 bases for J; bases not matched to a gene: 7. The germline V gene has CDR1 MNHNS and CDR2 SASEGT. In nucleotides, the CDR3 is TGTGCCAGCAGTGGGGTAGGGGAGGGGGAGACCCAGTACTTC. This translates into CASSGVGEGETQYF.

The chain couples TRBV10-3 to TRBJ1-1; a weak D match, TRBD1 (5 bases). Trimming left V 6 bases short and J 3 bases short, with 14 bases between. The CDR3 extends over 14 amino acids. The V gene's germline CDR1 is ENHRY and CDR2 SYGVKD. CDR3 nucleotides: TGTGCCATCAGGCCAGACAGCTCGGACACTGAAGCTTTCTTT. It translates to CAIRPDSSDTEAFF.

The chain carries TRBV11-2 and TRBJ1-1; tentative D call: TRBD1 (6 bases). Germline V gene sequence: CDR1 SGHAT, CDR2 FQNNGV. The CDR3 spans 16 residues. Trimming left V 5 bases short and J 1 base short, with 17 bases between. Written as DNA, the CDR3 is TGTGCCAGCAGCCAGAGGTCTGCAGGGGCGAACACTGAAGCTTTCTTT. This codes for CASSQRSAGANTEAFF.

The gene calls are TRBV30 and TRBJ2-1, with 9 bases aligning to TRBD2. Losses at the gene ends were 3 bases for V and 8 bases for J; bases not matched to a gene: 8. There are 14 residues in the CDR3. Germline V gene lookup returns CDR1 GTSNPN and CDR2 SVGIG (reference sequence). This CDR3 reads CAWRPAGGIHEQFF. The CDR3 DNA reads as TGTGCCTGGAGGCCAGCGGGGGGTATTCATGAGCAGTTCTTC.

This clone appeared a single time. V usage is TRBV5-6 and J usage is TRBJ2-3; 8 bases are shared with TRBD1. The CDR3 is 15 residues long. The ends lost 0 bases at V and 6 bases at J; junction bases unmatched: 6. From germline, CDR1 is SGHDT and CDR2 YYEEEE. The CDR3 protein is CASSLVGQGADTQYF. In DNA, the CDR3 is TGTGCCAGCAGCTTGGTCGGGCAGGGGGCCGATACGCAGTATTTT.

This clone was recorded once. The V and J genes are TRBV29-1 and TRBJ1-2; 7 bases match TRBD1. The germline CDR1 and CDR2 sequences are SQVTM and ANQGSEA. The CDR3 sequence is 11 residues long. V was clipped by 6 bases and J by 7 bases; unmatched bases: 5. The CDR3 here is CSVTGEPGYTF. The CDR3 DNA reads as TGCAGCGTAACAGGGGAACCTGGCTACACCTTC.